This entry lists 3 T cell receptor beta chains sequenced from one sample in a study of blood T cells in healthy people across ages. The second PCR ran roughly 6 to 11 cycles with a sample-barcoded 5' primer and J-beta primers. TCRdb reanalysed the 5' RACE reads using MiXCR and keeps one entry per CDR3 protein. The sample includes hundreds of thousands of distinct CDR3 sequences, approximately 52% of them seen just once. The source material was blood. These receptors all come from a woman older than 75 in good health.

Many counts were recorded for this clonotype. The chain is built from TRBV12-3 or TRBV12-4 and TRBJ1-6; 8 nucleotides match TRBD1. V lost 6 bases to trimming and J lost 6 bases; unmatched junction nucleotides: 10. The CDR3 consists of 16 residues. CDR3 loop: CASSTDRGLPNSPLHF. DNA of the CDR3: TGTGCCAGCAGCACCGACAGGGGCCTCCCTAATTCACCCCTCCACTTT.

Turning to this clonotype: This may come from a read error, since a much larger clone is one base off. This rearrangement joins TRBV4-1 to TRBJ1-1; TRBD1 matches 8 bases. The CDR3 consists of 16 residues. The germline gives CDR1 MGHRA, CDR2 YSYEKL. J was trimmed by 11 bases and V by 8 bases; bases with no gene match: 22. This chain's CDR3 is CASGLSGQGTTGLAFF. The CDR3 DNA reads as TGCGCCAGCGGCCTATCCGGACAGGGCACGACGGGTTTGGCTTTCTTT.

CDR3 sequence (DNA): TGTGCCTGGAAATCGGTAGCGGGAATAAGCTCCTACAATGAGCAGTTCTTC. Its protein is CAWKSVAGISSYNEQFF. This rearrangement joins TRBV30 to TRBJ2-1; 8 bases match TRBD2. With V trimmed by 4 bases and J by 0 bases, 11 bases remained unmatched. CDR1 is GTSNPN and CDR2 is SVGIG in the germline V gene (reference sequence). The CDR3 has 17 amino acids. Full variable domain (outside the CDR3, taken from reference TRBV30 and TRBJ2-1): SQTIHQWPATLVQPVGSPLSLECTVEGTSNPNLYWYRQAAGRGLQLLFYSVGIGQISSEVPQNLSASRPQDRQFILSSKKLLLSDSGFYLCAWKSVAGISSYNEQFFGPGTRLTVL.